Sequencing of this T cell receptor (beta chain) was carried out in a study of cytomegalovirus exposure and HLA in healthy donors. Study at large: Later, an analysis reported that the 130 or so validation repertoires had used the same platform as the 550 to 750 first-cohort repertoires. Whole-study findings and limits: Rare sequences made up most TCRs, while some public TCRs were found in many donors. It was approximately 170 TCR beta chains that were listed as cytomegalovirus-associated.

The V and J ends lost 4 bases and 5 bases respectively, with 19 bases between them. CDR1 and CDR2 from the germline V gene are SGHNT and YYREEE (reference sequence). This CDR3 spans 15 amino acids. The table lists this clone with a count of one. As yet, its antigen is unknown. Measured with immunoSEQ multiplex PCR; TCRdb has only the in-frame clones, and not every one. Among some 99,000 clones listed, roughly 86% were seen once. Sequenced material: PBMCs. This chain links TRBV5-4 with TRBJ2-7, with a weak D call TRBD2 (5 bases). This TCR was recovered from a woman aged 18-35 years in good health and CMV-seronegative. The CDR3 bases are TGTGCCAGCAGCGCCGGAGGTCAGTCCCCCAACGAGCAGTACTTC. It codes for CASSAGGQSPNEQYF.